A selection of T cell receptor beta chains follows, all from one sample in a study of blood T cell repertoires in COVID-19. Libraries were prepared by immunoSEQ multiplex PCR; TCRdb keeps only in-frame clonotypes and omits some of them. Of tens of thousands of clones listed, roughly four fifths are singletons. Sequenced sample: peripheral blood. These receptors came from a human donor in a cohort sampled during active COVID-19. Both conserved end residues are part of each CDR3. Fields, in order: D gene, J gene, clone size, V gene, CDR3 protein, CDR3 DNA. D genes are given only for firm matches. Clone size appears in some rows only: once, few, many, or a class for an expanded clone.

>TRBD1|TRBJ1-1|NA|TRBV28
CASSLGYFGTGGTEAFF
TGTGCCAGCAGTTTAGGGTATTTTGGGACAGGGGGCACTGAAGCTTTCTTT
>NA|TRBJ1-4|NA|TRBV9
CASQRGEGEKLFF
TGTGCCAGCCAAAGAGGAGAGGGTGAAAAACTGTTTTTT
>TRBD1|TRBJ2-2|NA|TRBV6-5
CATEGQGSTGELFF
TGTGCCACCGAAGGACAGGGCTCCACCGGGGAGCTGTTTTTT
>TRBD1|TRBJ2-7|NA|TRBV18
CASSGKGQGFRYEQYF
TGTGCCAGCTCAGGCAAGGGACAGGGGTTCAGGTACGAGCAGTACTTC
>NA|TRBJ2-7|NA|TRBV5-1
CASSPGQITDEQYF
TGCGCCAGCAGCCCCGGACAGATTACGGACGAGCAGTACTTC
>TRBD1|TRBJ1-2|NA|TRBV18
CASSPNKGQRHYGYTF
TGTGCCAGCTCACCCAACAAGGGACAGCGACACTATGGCTACACCTTC
>NA|TRBJ2-7|NA|TRBV27
CASSLSDSLYEQYF
TGTGCCAGCAGTTTATCGGACAGTCTCTACGAGCAGTACTTC
>TRBD2|TRBJ2-5|NA|TRBV4-2
CASSQEGLAAFQETQYF
TGTGCCAGCAGCCAAGAGGGCCTAGCGGCTTTCCAAGAGACCCAGTACTTC
>NA|TRBJ2-2|NA|TRBV28
CASRLDTGELFF
TGTGCCAGCAGACTTGACACCGGGGAGCTGTTTTTT
>NA|TRBJ1-1|NA|TRBV4-2
CASTQGVRTVTIGAFF
TGTGCCAGCACCCAAGGAGTACGGACAGTTACCATTGGGGCTTTCTTT
>TRBD2|TRBJ2-1|few|TRBV6-6
CATCTSDGYNEQFF
TGTGCCACCTGTACTAGCGATGGCTACAATGAGCAGTTCTTC
>NA|TRBJ2-7|NA|TRBV5-1
CASSTAGTPSSYEQYF
TGCGCCAGCAGCACAGCCGGGACTCCAAGCTCCTACGAGCAGTACTTC
>NA|TRBJ1-1|NA|TRBV5-1
CASRYGDNTEAFF
TGCGCCAGCAGGTATGGAGATAACACTGAAGCTTTCTTT
>NA|TRBJ2-7|NA|TRBV7-9
CASSLLRNEQYF
TGTGCCAGCAGCTTACTCAGGAACGAGCAGTACTTC
>NA|TRBJ1-5|NA|TRBV27
CASSLWLGQPQHF
TGTGCCAGCAGTTTATGGCTTGGTCAGCCCCAGCATTTT
>NA|TRBJ2-1|NA|TRBV7-7
CASSPGVAAYNEQFF
TGTGCTAGCAGCCCTGGGGTAGCGGCCTACAATGAGCAGTTCTTC
>TRBD2|TRBJ2-5|once|TRBV2
CASSRLAGIQETQYF
TGTGCCAGCAGTCGTCTAGCGGGGATCCAAGAGACCCAGTACTTC
>TRBD2|TRBJ2-3|NA|TRBV24-1
CATSDFSLAGGSTDTQYF
TGTGCCACCAGTGATTTCTCGCTAGCGGGGGGGAGCACAGATACGCAGTATTTT
>NA|TRBJ2-2|NA|TRBV5-6
CASSRGRGNTGELFF
TGTGCCAGCAGCCGCGGCAGGGGCAACACCGGGGAGCTGTTTTTT
>NA|TRBJ2-7|NA|TRBV7-2
CASRSRAGQGYEQYF
TGTGCCAGCAGGTCAAGGGCAGGGCAAGGCTACGAGCAGTACTTC
>TRBD2|TRBJ2-1|NA|TRBV27
CASRGTSGNNEQFF
TGTGCCAGCAGGGGGACTAGCGGAAACAATGAGCAGTTCTTC
>NA|TRBJ1-5|NA|TRBV28
CASSPGGSGNQPQHF
TGTGCCAGCAGTCCCGGGGGTTCGGGGAATCAGCCCCAGCATTTT
>TRBD1|TRBJ1-1|NA|TRBV7-2
CASSLDRPSGTEAFF
TGTGCCAGCAGCCTGGACAGGCCAAGCGGCACTGAAGCTTTCTTT
>TRBD1|TRBJ1-2|NA|TRBV4-2
CASSQGQGDGYTF
TGTGCCAGCAGCCAAGGACAGGGAGATGGCTACACCTTC
>NA|TRBJ2-5|NA|TRBV7-6
CASSLARAGLQETQYF
TGTGCCAGCAGCTTAGCTCGGGCGGGGCTCCAAGAGACCCAGTACTTC
>NA|TRBJ1-1|once|TRBV30
CAWSYGGGRAEAFF
TGTGCCTGGAGTTACGGCGGGGGCAGGGCTGAAGCTTTCTTT
>TRBD2|TRBJ2-2|NA|TRBV18
CASSPPSGGQHGELFF
TGTGCCAGCTCCCCCCCTTCGGGGGGGCAGCACGGGGAGCTGTTTTTT
>NA|TRBJ1-2|few|TRBV2
CASSKRGGDGYTF
TGTGCCAGCAGTAAGAGGGGAGGGGATGGCTACACCTTC
>TRBD1|TRBJ1-4|NA|TRBV6-5
CASSGTENEKLFF
TGTGCCAGCTCCGGGACAGAAAATGAAAAACTGTTTTTT
>NA|TRBJ1-1|NA|TRBV6-1
CASSEAWHGGAEAFF
TGTGCCAGCAGTGAAGCGTGGCATGGGGGGGCTGAAGCTTTCTTT
>NA|TRBJ2-5|NA|TRBV28
CASSYGQMETQYF
TGTGCCAGCAGTTATGGGCAGATGGAGACCCAGTACTTC
>TRBD2|TRBJ2-2|NA|TRBV2
CASSASGEVGELFF
TGTGCCAGCAGTGCTAGCGGGGAAGTCGGGGAGCTGTTTTTT
>TRBD1|TRBJ1-1|NA|TRBV18
CASSPRTGRNTEAFF
TGTGCCAGCTCACCGAGGACAGGACGTAACACTGAAGCTTTCTTT
>NA|TRBJ2-5|NA|TRBV27
CASSLQAWETQYF
TGTGCCAGCAGTTTACAGGCGTGGGAGACCCAGTACTTC